The rows below give T cell receptor beta chains drawn from one sample of a study of blood T cell repertoires in COVID-19. TCRdb's table, derived via immunoSEQ multiplex PCR, lists solely in-frame clones and lacks some. The data contain roughly 310,000 clones, 88% of them singletons. The sample consisted of peripheral blood. The receptors shown here come from a woman aged 50 to 60 with active or convalescent COVID-19. CDR3s include the opening cysteine and the closing phenylalanine or tryptophan. A D gene is named only where the DNA matches it firmly. Clone size is shown for a subset of rows, as once, few, many or a class of expanded clone.

- TRBJ1-3 - TRBV4-3 TGCGCCAGCAGCCCGGTGGCGGGGATCTCTGGAAACACCATATATTTT CASSPVAGISGNTIYF
- TRBJ2-3 TRBD2 TRBV7-2 TGTGCCAGCAGTCTAGCGGGGTTTAGCACAGATACGCAGTATTTT CASSLAGFSTDTQYF
- TRBJ2-3 TRBD2 TRBV28 TGTGCCAGCAGACGGGCGGGAGGGCCATGGGATACGCAGTATTTT CASRRAGGPWDTQYF
- TRBJ2-1 TRBD2 TRBV20-1 TGCAGTGCTAGTGCCACTAGCGGGAGCTTTTATGAGCAGTTCTTC CSASATSGSFYEQFF
- TRBJ1-2 - TRBV10-1 TGCGCCAGCAGTGAGTCTAGATCAGGGGCGAGCTACACCTTC CASSESRSGASYTF
- TRBJ2-1 TRBD2 TRBV3-1/TRBV3-2 TGTGCCAGCAGCCAAGGAGGGACTAGCGTTTACAATGAGCAGTTCTTC CASSQGGTSVYNEQFF
once TRBJ2-3 TRBD1 TRBV6-6 TGTGCCAGCGGAACCGGGACAGGGTACACAGATACGCAGTATTTT CASGTGTGYTDTQYF
- TRBJ2-1 TRBD2 TRBV6-2/TRBV6-3 TGTGCCAGCAGTTATCACTCCGGGACTATCAATGAGCAGTTCTTC CASSYHSGTINEQFF
- TRBJ2-1 - TRBV3-1/TRBV3-2 TGTGCCAGCAGCCAGGAGGGAATGGGTTACAATGAGCAGTTCTTC CASSQEGMGYNEQFF
- TRBJ1-2 TRBD1 TRBV2 TGTGCCAGCAGTGATGACAGGGATCCCAATGGCTACACCTTC CASSDDRDPNGYTF
- TRBJ2-7 TRBD1 TRBV15 TGTGCCACCAGCAAGGAACAGGGGGCTTCCTACGAGCAGTACTTC CATSKEQGASYEQYF
- TRBJ1-5 - TRBV2 TGTGCCAGCAGAAGAGACGGGGGGCTTTTGCAGCCCCAGCATTTT CASRRDGGLLQPQHF
few TRBJ1-2 TRBD1 TRBV6-2/TRBV6-3 TGTGCCAGCAGTGGACAGGGCTATGGCTACACCTTC CASSGQGYGYTF
- TRBJ1-6 - TRBV3-1/TRBV3-2 TGTGCCAGCAGCCAATCGGGAATCATTTGGTTCGTTCTCGGGGGTATTTCACCCCTCCACTTT CASSQSGIIWFVLGGISPLHF
- TRBJ1-2 TRBD1 TRBV5-1 TGCGCCAGCAGCGAACAGGGGTTGAGCGGCTACACCTTC CASSEQGLSGYTF
- TRBJ2-4 - TRBV28 TGTGCCAGCAGCAGGGGAAGGTCCAAAAACATTCAGTACTTC CASSRGRSKNIQYF
- TRBJ1-1 TRBD1 TRBV5-1 TGCGCCAGCAGCGATCAGGGGGTGAGCACTGAAGCTTTCTTT CASSDQGVSTEAFF
- TRBJ2-7 TRBD2 TRBV27 TGTGCCAGCCACGTTGGCGGGAGCTCCTACGAGCAGTACTTC CASHVGGSSYEQYF
- TRBJ2-7 TRBD1 TRBV9 TGTGCCAGCAGCGCCTACCCGGGACAGGGATACGAGCAGTACTTC CASSAYPGQGYEQYF
- TRBJ1-1 TRBD1 TRBV29-1 TGCAGCGTTCCCGGGACAGGTGCTGTGGTTGAAGCTTTCTTT CSVPGTGAVVEAFF
- TRBJ2-7 TRBD2 TRBV7-2 TGTGCCAGCAGCACTAGTGGCGGGAGGGCCTCTTACTACGAGCAGTACTTC CASSTSGGRASYYEQYF
- TRBJ2-5 - TRBV27 TGTGCCAGCAACCAACTGGGGGGACAAGAGACCCAGTACTTC CASNQLGGQETQYF
- TRBJ1-1 - TRBV5-1 TGCGCCAGCAGCTTGGATACAGCCAACATGAACACTGAAGCTTTCTTT CASSLDTANMNTEAFF
- TRBJ1-2 TRBD1 TRBV30 TGTGCCTGGAACACCGGGACAGCCGATGGCTACACCTTC CAWNTGTADGYTF
few TRBJ2-2 - TRBV7-9 TGTGCCAGCAGCCTGACTAGGGACACCGGGGAGCTGTTTTTT CASSLTRDTGELFF
- TRBJ1-2 - TRBV9 TGTGCCAGCAGCGTAGACCCGGGGGCTAACTATGGCTACACCTTC CASSVDPGANYGYTF
- TRBJ2-7 TRBD2 TRBV28 TGTGCCAGCTTAGGCGGGAGCTCCTACGAGCAGTACTTC CASLGGSSYEQYF
- TRBJ1-4 - TRBV29-1 TGCAGCGTTGGCACAGCTCCTAATGAAAAACTGTTTTTT CSVGTAPNEKLFF
- TRBJ1-4 - TRBV3-1/TRBV3-2 TGTGCCAGCAGCCCGAGCGGGGGGGTAGTAGAAGAAAAACTGTTTTTT CASSPSGGVVEEKLFF
- TRBJ2-1 TRBD2 TRBV5-4 TGTGCCAGCAGCTTGAGTCCGACTAGCGAGGAGCAGTTCTTC CASSLSPTSEEQFF
- TRBJ1-2 - TRBV6-2/TRBV6-3 TGTGCCAGCAGTTCAGGGCGTGGCTACACCTTC CASSSGRGYTF
- TRBJ1-2 TRBD1 TRBV7-2 TGTGCCAGCAGCTTAGCGGGGACAGGGTTGTATGGCTACACCTTC CASSLAGTGLYGYTF
- TRBJ2-4 - TRBV30 TGTGCCTGGACAGTTGGAGCCAAAAACATTCAGTACTTC CAWTVGAKNIQYF
- TRBJ1-1 - TRBV30 TGTGCCTGGAGTGCAGACAGGCACACTGAAGCTTTCTTT CAWSADRHTEAFF
- TRBJ1-2 - TRBV7-2 TGTGCCAGCAGCTCGACCCCTAAGACGGGGAGTGGCTACACCTTC CASSSTPKTGSGYTF
- TRBJ1-5 TRBD1 TRBV30 TGTGCCTGGAGTTCGACAGGGGATCAGCCCCAGCATTTT CAWSSTGDQPQHF
- TRBJ2-5 - TRBV5-4 TGTGCCAGCAGCTCGGGGGGCCCCCCGCCACCGGGGGAGACCCAGTACTTC CASSSGGPPPPGETQYF
once TRBJ1-5 - TRBV19 TGTGCCAGTAGTATAGCCAGGGGATGGAGCAATCAGCCCCAGCATTTT CASSIARGWSNQPQHF
- TRBJ2-5 - TRBV5-6 TGTGCCAGCAGCTTGCTGACGGGGGAAGAGACCCAGTACTTC CASSLLTGEETQYF
- TRBJ2-1 - TRBV11-1 TGTGCCAGCAGCTTAGGTAGCAGTTCCTACAATGAGCAGTTCTTC CASSLGSSSYNEQFF
- TRBJ1-2 - TRBV3-1/TRBV3-2 TGTGCCAGCAGCCCGACCGGGATTCGGACTATGGGGGGGACCTTC CASSPTGIRTMGGTF
few TRBJ1-3 TRBD1 TRBV28 TGTGCCAGCAGTTCCGCGACAGGGGCATTTGGAAACACCATATATTTT CASSSATGAFGNTIYF
- TRBJ2-7 TRBD2 TRBV5-4 TGTGCCAGCAGCTTGGAGGGTTCGGCGGGAGGGCCCTCCTACGAGCAGTACTTC CASSLEGSAGGPSYEQYF
few TRBJ1-2 - TRBV4-1 TGCGCCAGCAGCCAACCGAGTTCCGTATATGGCTACACCTTC CASSQPSSVYGYTF